This TCR beta chain emerged from a study of T cells expressing NK-cell markers. Study-level background: From sorted CD3+CD56+NKG2C+, CD3+CD56+NKG2C- and CD3+CD56-NKG2C+ T cells came the TCR beta repertoires. Study conclusions and caveats: The same clonotypes also predominated in the CD3+CD56-NKG2C+ fraction of a handful of donors.

The CDR3 extends over 16 amino acids. Germline V CDR1 and CDR2: MNHEY, SVGEGT. A note on this clonotype: The target antigen is unknown.

Libraries used 5'RACE template switching adding universal primer site and UMIs. TCRdb reprocessed the 5' RACE reads, with one entry per CDR3 protein and no DNA. Recorded for this sample: about 160,000 distinct CDR3 sequences. This clonotype originated in a woman aged 18 to 75 in good health. This chain joins TRBV6-2 or TRBV6-3 and TRBJ2-3; with no DNA, the TCRdb D assignment of TRBD1 cannot be verified. The sequencing input was blood T cells: a sorted CD56 or NKG2C T cell subset, CD4+ or CD8+ T cells, or bulk PBMC T cells (not recorded which). The CDR3 here is CASSLNQGARTDTQYF.